Each of the 26 T cell receptor beta chains below was sequenced from the same sample in a study of cytomegalovirus exposure and HLA in healthy donors (dated by TCRdb to about 2017). Library preparation employed the immunoSEQ multiplex PCR assay. For the multiplex PCR, a mixture combining 60 forward primers for TCR Vbeta segments and 13 reverse primers for TCR Jbeta segments was used. TCRdb limited this immuneACCESS table to in-frame rearrangements with V and J called. A share of clones is missing; checked studies link under half to unresolved V genes, and the rest is unexplained. The table for this sample records approximately 80,000 clones. The ten largest clones add up to 1.1% of the sample. Sequencing was performed on PBMCs. Every receptor here comes from a woman younger than 45 in good health and CMV-seronegative.

The chain employs TRBV28 and TRBJ2-7; D remains ambiguous. The CDR3 runs 16 residues. The germline V and J ends were trimmed by 3 bases and 1 base, with 16 bases remaining between them. Germline CDR1 is MDHEN and CDR2 is SYDVKM. CDR3 region: CASSFTLKEMSYEQYF. The CDR3 bases are TGTGCCAGCAGTTTTACCCTTAAGGAGATGTCCTACGAGCAGTACTTC.

This chain connects TRBV4-1 to TRBJ1-1, with D possibly matching TRBD1 (5 bases). V shed 0 bases and J shed 3 bases, with 14 bases lying between them. This CDR3 comprises 16 residues. Germline V gives CDR1 MGHRA, CDR2 YSYEKL. CDR3 sequence: CASSQEAKRDDTEAFF. The CDR3 DNA reads TGCGCCAGCAGCCAAGAAGCAAAGCGGGACGACACTGAAGCTTTCTTT.

The rearrangement uses TRBV27 and TRBJ2-7, with 8 bases matching TRBD2. CDR1 and CDR2 (germline): MNHEY, SMNVEV (reference sequence). The length of the CDR3 is 19 residues. The ends lost 0 bases at V and 2 bases at J; junction bases unmatched: 15. The CDR3 region is CASSLSGRGQAGGPYEQYF. The DNA of the CDR3 is TGTGCCAGCAGTTTATCGGGTCGGGGGCAGGCGGGAGGACCCTACGAGCAGTACTTC.

The rearrangement uses TRBV30 and TRBJ2-1; weak D call: TRBD2 (5 bases). This CDR3 has 14 amino acids. V was pared by 0 bases and J by 2 bases, with 8 bases between. Germline lookup yields CDR1 GTSNPN and CDR2 SVGIG (reference sequence). The CDR3 coding sequence is TGTGCCTGGAGTGTACCGAGGGCCTACAATGAGCAGTTCTTC. Its translation: CAWSVPRAYNEQFF.

The rearrangement joins TRBV27 to TRBJ2-6, with D hard to call. The ends were cut back, 5 bases at V and 0 bases at J, with 11 bases in the middle. Germline V gene data show CDR1 as MNHEY and CDR2 as SMNVEV (reference sequence). The CDR3 sequence is 16 residues long. The CDR3 region has the DNA TGTGCCAGCAGTCCTAGACCGAGCTCTGGGGCCAACGTCCTGACTTTC. Translating gives CASSPRPSSGANVLTF.

The chain uses TRBV30 and TRBJ2-5; 7 bases agree with TRBD2. V lost 3 bases to trimming and J lost 11 bases; unmatched junction nucleotides: 15. CDR3 length: 14 residues. CDR1 is GTSNPN and CDR2 is SVGIG in the germline V gene (reference sequence). The CDR3 bases are TGTGCCTGGAGCATGGGGGGGAGGGCCGGAGAGCAGTACTTC. Protein product: CAWSMGGRAGEQYF.

The chain has TRBV25-1 and TRBJ2-5; TRBD2 matches 13 bases. J was trimmed by 1 base and V by 6 bases; bases with no gene match: 5. In germline, CDR1 is MGHDK, CDR2 SYGVNS. The CDR3 sequence is 16 residues long. The CDR3 DNA reads as TGTGCCAGCAGCGCCGGGACTAGCGGGACCCAAGAGACCCAGTACTTC. Translating it yields CASSAGTSGTQETQYF.

This chain joins TRBV5-5 and TRBJ2-7, with TRBD1 matching over 9 bases. The CDR3 length is 15 residues. J gave up 3 bases and V 3 bases, and 7 bases lay outside the gene matches. Germline V gene data show CDR1 as SGHKS and CDR2 as YYEKEE (reference sequence). The CDR3 nucleotides are TGTGCCAGCAGCTCCGGGACAGGGCCCATCTACGAGCAGTACTTC. It is translated as CASSSGTGPIYEQYF.

The genes are TRBV5-1 and TRBJ2-1, with 9 bases fitting TRBD2. CDR1 SGHRS and CDR2 YFSETQ come from the germline V gene. With V trimmed by 4 bases and J by 7 bases, 6 bases remained unmatched. The CDR3 has 14 amino acids. CDR3: CASSPVAGVNEQFF. The CDR3, as DNA: TGCGCCAGCAGCCCAGTAGCGGGAGTGAATGAGCAGTTCTTC.

The chain has TRBV2 and TRBJ1-1; D uncertain. The CDR3 consists of 11 residues. Trimming removed 5 bases from V and 7 bases from J, with 8 bases in between. CDR1 SNHLY and CDR2 FYNNEI come from the germline V gene. Here the CDR3 reads CASSRSSEAFF. Here the CDR3 DNA reads TGTGCCAGCAGTCGTAGCAGTGAAGCTTTCTTT.

Frequency places this clone as medium-sized. The chain combines TRBV19 with TRBJ1-2; D is perhaps TRBD1 (5 bases). In germline, CDR1 is LNHDA, CDR2 SQIVND (reference sequence). Trimming left V 5 bases short and J 10 bases short, with 14 bases between. This CDR3 comprises 12 residues. The CDR3 nucleotides read TGTGCCAGTAGTCAACTCGGGGACTCCTACACCTTC. Translated: CASSQLGDSYTF.

J is TRBJ2-2 and V is TRBV6-6, with 8 bases fitting TRBD1. Per germline, CDR1 MNHNY and CDR2 SVGAGI (reference sequence). Germline trimming cut 6 bases from V and 6 bases from J; bases unmatched to any gene: 9. The CDR3 runs 15 residues. The CDR3 sequence is CASRPQGTGSGELFF. DNA of the CDR3: TGTGCCAGCAGACCCCAGGGGACAGGTTCCGGGGAGCTGTTTTTT.

Notes on this clone: The junction departs from germline at one end; a sequencing error may be responsible. In DNA form, the CDR3 reads TGTGCCAGCAGTTACCTCGACAGGGTGATCTTC. Its protein is CASSYLDRVIF. The V and J genes are TRBV6-5 and TRBJ1-2; the match to TRBD1 covers 7 bases. This CDR3 region has 11 residues. Germline values: CDR1 MNHEY, CDR2 SVGAGI.

The chain uses TRBV2 and TRBJ2-7, with no clear D. This CDR3 comprises 12 residues. V lost 4 bases and J 2 bases, leaving 6 bases between the germline ends. The germline CDR1 and CDR2 sequences are SNHLY and FYNNEI. The CDR3 is CASSVGPYEQYF. The CDR3 nucleotides read TGTGCCAGCAGTGTTGGGCCCTACGAGCAGTACTTC.

DNA for the CDR3: TGTGCCAGCAGTTTCCGGGACAGGGGGCACTATGGCTACACCTTC. As protein: CASSFRDRGHYGYTF. The rearrangement uses TRBV28 and TRBJ1-2; 12 nucleotides agree with TRBD1. Germline-derived CDR1 and CDR2 are MDHEN and SYDVKM. V lost 3 bases and J lost 3; bases outside the gene matches: 2. The CDR3 runs 15 residues.

The chain has TRBV6-1 and TRBJ1-2; a weak D match, TRBD1 (6 bases). This CDR3 region has 14 residues. V shed 2 bases and J shed 8 bases, with 15 bases lying between them. CDR1 and CDR2 (germline): MNHNS, SASEGT. DNA of the CDR3: TGTGCCAGCAGTGAAAGGGGGACACGTTTCGGCTACACCTTC. Protein product: CASSERGTRFGYTF.

The chain links TRBV30 to TRBJ2-7; TRBD1 matches at 7 bases. The CDR3 covers 14 residues. Germline V gives CDR1 GTSNPN, CDR2 SVGIG (reference sequence). The J segment lost 1 base and the V segment lost 8 bases, leaving 11 bases of the junction unmatched. Here the CDR3 DNA reads TGTGCCGCAATCCGCCGACAGGGTTCCTACGAGCAGTACTTC. Translation gives CAAIRRQGSYEQYF. Using reference TRBV30 and TRBJ2-7 for the parts outside the CDR3, the full variable domain is SQTIHQWPATLVQPVGSPLSLECTVEGTSNPNLYWYRQAAGRGLQLLFYSVGIGQISSEVPQNLSASRPQDRQFILSSKKLLLSDSGFYLCAAIRRQGSYEQYFGPGTRLTVT.

The J gene is TRBJ2-7, the V gene TRBV30, with D perhaps matching TRBD2 (5 bases). CDR1 GTSNPN and CDR2 SVGIG come from the germline V gene (reference sequence). The CDR3 spans 12 residues. With 3 bases removed from V and 2 bases from J, the gap between germline ends came to 8 bases. Written as DNA, the CDR3 is TGTGCCTGGAGCGGGATTGCCTACGAGCAGTACTTC. Its translation: CAWSGIAYEQYF. Variable domain in full (rest from reference TRBV30 and TRBJ2-7): SQTIHQWPATLVQPVGSPLSLECTVEGTSNPNLYWYRQAAGRGLQLLFYSVGIGQISSEVPQNLSASRPQDRQFILSSKKLLLSDSGFYLCAWSGIAYEQYFGPGTRLTVT.

On this clone: Other nucleotide sequences from this sample produce the same CDR3. CDR3 amino acids: CASPVRYQHF. The DNA for the CDR3 is TGTGCCAGCCCCGTGCGGTACCAGCATTTT. V is TRBV6-5 and J is TRBJ1-5; D is ambiguous. This CDR3 spans 10 amino acids. Trimming removed 8 bases from V and 12 bases from J, with 11 bases in between. The germline V gene encodes CDR1 MNHEY and CDR2 SVGAGI.

V gene TRBV19 combines with J gene TRBJ2-1, with 12 bases matching TRBD2. The CDR3 covers 15 residues. Germline lookup yields CDR1 LNHDA and CDR2 SQIVND (reference sequence). With 3 bases clipped from V and 7 bases from J, the junction kept 4 bases outside the gene matches. CDR3 residues: CASSIGLAGGNEQFF. The CDR3 nucleotides are TGTGCCAGTAGTATCGGTCTAGCGGGAGGGAATGAGCAGTTCTTC.

The chain has TRBV15 and TRBJ2-1; 8 positions match TRBD2. Germline V CDR1 and CDR2: LNHNV, YYDKDF (reference sequence). The CDR3 length is 13 residues. V was pared by 3 bases and J by 8 bases, with 3 bases of the junction left unmatched. The CDR3 bases are TGTGCCACCAGCAGCGGGAGGGTCGATGAGCAGTTCTTC. Its translation is CATSSGRVDEQFF.

The chain has TRBV7-9 and TRBJ2-7; weak D call: TRBD2 (5 bases). The CDR3 is 16 amino acids. Trimming cost V 4 bases and J 1 base, with 17 bases left between them. The germline CDR1 and CDR2 sequences are SEHNR and FQNEAQ (reference sequence). The CDR3 coding sequence is TGTGCCAGCAGCTCAGAAGCCGGGATCGGTTCCTACGAGCAGTACTTC. This codes for CASSSEAGIGSYEQYF. Complete variable domain (other parts from reference TRBV7-9 and TRBJ2-7): DTGVSQNPRHKITKRGQNVTFRCDPISEHNRLYWYRQTLGQGPEFLTYFQNEAQLEKSRLLSDRFSAERPKGSFSTLEIQRTEQGDSAMYLCASSSEAGIGSYEQYFGPGTRLTVT.

The genes are TRBV10-2 and TRBJ1-1, with 9 nucleotides matching TRBD1. After removal of 6 bases from V and 10 bases from J, the junction contained 12 bases not matched to a gene. There are 14 residues in the CDR3. Germline CDR1 reads WSHSY; CDR2 reads SAAADI. CDR3 DNA: TGCGCCAGCAGCGAACAGGGGGCGGCCGCAGTAGCTTTCTTT. It encodes CASSEQGAAAVAFF.

The gene calls are TRBV2 and TRBJ2-7; D is unclear. CDR1 is SNHLY and CDR2 is FYNNEI in the germline V gene. V was pared by 4 bases and J by 3 bases, with 16 bases between. The CDR3 has 15 amino acids. CDR3 sequence reads: CASSGPWPMNYEQYF. CDR3 in DNA: TGTGCCAGCAGTGGTCCCTGGCCCATGAACTACGAGCAGTACTTC.

V and J are TRBV5-1 and TRBJ2-7; the D gene is possibly TRBD1 (6 bases). Trimming removed 8 bases from V and 3 bases from J, with 15 bases in between. Germline loops: CDR1 SGHRS, CDR2 YFSETQ. The CDR3 is made up of 13 amino acids. CDR3 sequence: CASTRDTDYEQYF. CDR3 DNA sequence: TGCGCCAGTACAAGGGACACAGACTACGAGCAGTACTTC.

The chain's CDR3 is CASSFRTSGANEQFF. In nucleotides, the CDR3 is TGTGCCAGCAGCTTTAGGACTAGCGGAGCTAATGAGCAGTTCTTC. The J gene is TRBJ2-1, the V gene TRBV7-9; 10 bases map to TRBD2. The V segment lost 3 bases and the J segment 7 bases; nucleotides outside the gene matches: 6. Germline CDR1 reads SEHNR; CDR2 reads FQNEAQ (reference sequence). The CDR3 loop spans 15 amino acids. The variable domain in full, completed from reference TRBV7-9 and TRBJ2-1, reads DTGVSQNPRHKITKRGQNVTFRCDPISEHNRLYWYRQTLGQGPEFLTYFQNEAQLEKSRLLSDRFSAERPKGSFSTLEIQRTEQGDSAMYLCASSFRTSGANEQFFGPGTRLTVL.